The entry that follows covers one T cell receptor beta chain sequence. Its matching antigen is unknown. This specimen comes from a study of T-cell reconstitution after alpha-beta-depleted transplantation in children. During its preparation, the TCRbeta library received unique molecular identifiers. TCRdb reprocessed the PCR reads via MiXCR and lists one record per CDR3 protein. This table holds fewer than 550,000 distinct CDR3 sequences, 15% to 20% found once. CDR3 length: 18 residues. Trimming left V 0 bases short and J 2 bases short, with 18 bases between. CDR1 MNHEY and CDR2 SVGEGT come from the germline V gene. Study-wide points: At around two months after transplant, the alpha-beta T cells were reportedly derived from several hundred expanded clones that came from non-depleted graft cells. Hyperexpanded clones declined; after one year, newly produced T cells mostly supplied diversity. Certain patients had high TCRbeta diversity at day 60, and it came from recipient T cells and thymic progenitors that survived.

The rearrangement joins TRBV6-2 or TRBV6-3 to TRBJ2-3; D not certain. The sequence derives from a boy under two years old who had a stem cell transplant for Wiskott-Aldrich syndrome, so the T cells may come from the graft donor. The sample in question was PBMCs, mostly from graft donor cells, obtained 360 days after TCRalphabeta/CD19-depleted stem cell transplant. CDR3 loop: CASSYSLTRKTNTDTQYF. The CDR3 bases are TGTGCCAGCAGTTACTCTCTTACACGGAAGACCAACACAGATACGCAGTATTTT.